This entry lists 32 T cell receptor beta chains sequenced from one sample in a study of T cells after yellow fever vaccination. TCRdb reprocessed the 5' RACE reads via MiXCR and lists one record per CDR3 protein. This table has 110,000 to 150,000 distinct CDR3 sequences, under 8% appearing once. Sequenced material: CD4+ T cells sorted from PBMCs, taken 10 days after the yellow fever booster vaccination. The receptors here all came from a man aged 25 to 40 who received the YFV17D yellow fever vaccine.

This clonotype was observed many times. The chain carries TRBV5-1 and TRBJ2-2, with D unclear. CDR1 SGHRS and CDR2 YFSETQ come from the germline V gene. The CDR3 has 13 amino acids. V was pared by 0 bases and J by 3 bases, with 3 bases between. This chain's CDR3 is CASSLGDTGELFF. The CDR3, as DNA: TGCGCCAGCAGCTTGGGGGACACCGGGGAGCTGTTTTTT.

There are many counts of this clonotype. The J gene is TRBJ2-1, the V gene TRBV5-6; D unresolved. This CDR3 is 11 amino acids long. From germline, CDR1 is SGHDT and CDR2 YYEEEE. Trimming removed 3 bases at V and 15 bases at J, with 13 bases between. CDR3 bases: TGTGCCAGCAGCTATTCTAGTTTCATGTTCTTC. It is translated as CASSYSSFMFF.

This clonotype was picked up many times. V is TRBV28 and J is TRBJ2-7; D perhaps matches TRBD1 (5 bases). CDR1 MDHEN and CDR2 SYDVKM come from the germline V gene. The CDR3 contains 14 residues. Trimming cost V 6 bases and J 0 bases, with 12 bases left between them. The CDR3 sequence is CASRGAESSYEQYF. The CDR3 DNA follows: TGTGCCAGCAGAGGGGCTGAGTCCTCCTACGAGCAGTACTTC.

Of note for this clonotype: The junction departs from the called germline gene at one end, perhaps through a read error. This chain uses TRBV3-1 with TRBJ2-2, with D uncertain. The CDR3 is 12 residues long. The V gene's germline CDR1 is LGHDT and CDR2 YNNKEL (reference sequence). The CDR3 bases are TGTGCCAGCACCCAAAACACCGGGGAGCTGTTTTTT. Protein product: CASTQNTGELFF.

Many counts were recorded for this clonotype. This chain joins TRBV19 and TRBJ2-7; TRBD2 matches at 9 bases. The CDR3 extends over 16 amino acids. Germline V gene sequence: CDR1 LNHDA, CDR2 SQIVND (reference sequence). V was pared by 4 bases and J by 4 bases, with 11 bases of the junction left unmatched. CDR3 in DNA: TGTGCCAGTAGTACCAGAGCGGGAGGCCTTCCTTACGAGCAGTACTTC. It is translated as CASSTRAGGLPYEQYF.

This clonotype has a handful of counts. The chain uses TRBV6-1 and TRBJ2-7; D unclear. Germline-derived CDR1 and CDR2 are MNHNS and SASEGT. Trimming removed 7 bases at V and 4 bases at J, with 17 bases between. The CDR3 sequence is 14 residues long. Here the CDR3 reads CASTSGSRIYEQYF. For the CDR3, the DNA is TGTGCCAGCACCTCAGGTAGCAGGATTTACGAGCAGTACTTC.

This clonotype was seen many times. This chain connects TRBV24-1 to TRBJ2-1, with a tentative D call TRBD2 (5 bases). Trimming left V 3 bases short and J 2 bases short, with 10 bases between. Germline CDR1 KGHDR, CDR2 SFDVKD. CDR3 length: 15 amino acids. As DNA, the CDR3 is TGTGCCACCAGTGATCAACCGGGAACCTACAATGAGCAGTTCTTC. Amino acids: CATSDQPGTYNEQFF.

This clonotype has ten or more counts. This chain uses TRBV3-1 with TRBJ2-7; TRBD2 is a possible D gene (6 bases). The germline V gene has CDR1 LGHDT and CDR2 YNNKEL (reference sequence). The CDR3 length is 14 residues. Trimming took off 1 base at V and 4 bases at J, with 11 bases between the two ends. CDR3 region: CASSQVEGKYEQYF. The CDR3 DNA follows: TGTGCCAGCAGCCAAGTGGAGGGGAAATACGAGCAGTACTTC.

Many counts were recorded for this clonotype. The chain employs TRBV20-1 and TRBJ2-1; unclear D gene. Germline CDR1 reads DFQATT; CDR2 reads SNEGSKA (reference sequence). Trimming pared 6 bases from V and 2 bases from J, leaving 14 bases between. The CDR3 is made up of 14 amino acids. CDR3 region: CSAPIQVAYNEQFF. CDR3 nucleotide sequence: TGCAGTGCACCTATCCAGGTCGCCTACAATGAGCAGTTCTTC.

This clonotype was seen at least ten times. The chain joins TRBV20-1 to TRBJ2-1; 14 bases map to TRBD2. Trimming at V came to 5 bases and at J to 8 bases, leaving 8 bases not matched to a gene. Looked up from germline, CDR1 is DFQATT and CDR2 is SNEGSKA (reference sequence). This CDR3 contains 15 residues. The CDR3 sequence: CSARLAGGPRDEQFF. The CDR3 DNA reads as TGCAGTGCTCGACTAGCGGGAGGGCCTAGGGATGAGCAGTTCTTC.

This clonotype was detected ten times or more. V gene TRBV12-3 or TRBV12-4 combines with J gene TRBJ2-2, with D hard to call. The CDR3 contains 14 residues. With 7 bases removed from V and 6 bases from J, the gap between germline ends came to 15 bases. The CDR3 DNA reads as TGTGCCAGCACCGTTTCGGCAGCCCCCGGGGAGCTGTTTTTT. This translates into CASTVSAAPGELFF.

This clonotype appeared many times. The chain uses TRBV7-8 and TRBJ2-5; 8 nucleotides agree with TRBD1. The ends lost 5 bases at V and 5 bases at J; junction bases unmatched: 13. CDR3 length: 16 residues. Germline V gene data show CDR1 as SGHVS and CDR2 as FQNEAQ. CDR3 region: CASSPHGTGLGETQYF. The CDR3, as DNA: TGTGCCAGCAGCCCCCACGGGACAGGTCTCGGGGAGACCCAGTACTTC.

This clonotype was seen at least ten times. The chain links TRBV7-8 to TRBJ2-7, with no clear D. The CDR3 sequence is 15 residues long. CDR1 is SGHVS and CDR2 is FQNEAQ in the germline V gene. The V and J ends lost 1 base and 0 bases respectively, with 10 bases between them. CDR3: CASSLGYTSSYEQYF. CDR3 DNA sequence: TGTGCCAGCAGCTTAGGATATACCAGCTCCTACGAGCAGTACTTC.

This clonotype showed up many times. The rearrangement links TRBV20-1 to TRBJ2-7; D unclear. Per germline, CDR1 DFQATT and CDR2 SNEGSKA (reference sequence). There are 13 residues in the CDR3. V gave up 6 bases and J gave up 5 bases, with 17 bases separating them. The chain's CDR3 is CSAKRQPLDEQYF. CDR3 DNA: TGCAGTGCAAAGAGACAACCCCTAGACGAGCAGTACTTC.

This clonotype was detected ten times or more. The chain recombines TRBV20-1 with TRBJ2-7; D not certain. The CDR3 spans 12 residues. V shed 3 bases and J shed 0 bases, with 6 bases lying between them. From germline, CDR1 is DFQATT and CDR2 SNEGSKA (reference sequence). CDR3 DNA sequence: TGCAGTGCTAGGGTCACCTCCTACGAGCAGTACTTC. Its protein product is CSARVTSYEQYF.

This clonotype has a count of ten or more. This chain joins TRBV14 and TRBJ2-7; TRBD1 matches at 9 bases. The CDR3 loop spans 14 amino acids. Germline lookup yields CDR1 SGHDN and CDR2 FVKESK. Trimming at V came to 4 bases and at J to 3 bases, leaving 4 bases not matched to a gene. The DNA for the CDR3 is TGTGCCAGCAGCCCGACAGGGGGGTTCTACGAGCAGTACTTC. Protein sequence: CASSPTGGFYEQYF. The whole variable domain, filled in from reference TRBV14 and TRBJ2-7, reads EAGVTQFPSHSVIEKGQTVTLRCDPISGHDNLYWYRRVMGKEIKFLLHFVKESKQDESGMPNNRFLAERTGGTYSTLKVQPAELEDSGVYFCASSPTGGFYEQYFGPGTRLTVT.

The chain has TRBV7-2 and TRBJ2-7; D might be TRBD2 (5 bases). Trimming removed 1 base from V and 6 bases from J, with 13 bases in between. Germline values: CDR1 SGHTA, CDR2 FQGNSA. This CDR3 comprises 14 residues. The CDR3 region has the DNA TGTGCCAGCAGCTTAGGCGCGGGCCCCGGCGAGCAGTACTTC. Translation: CASSLGAGPGEQYF.

At least ten counts were recorded for this clonotype. The chain couples TRBV7-9 to TRBJ2-5, with a weak D call TRBD1 (5 bases). Trimming removed 5 bases at V and 7 bases at J, with 14 bases between. Per germline, CDR1 SEHNR and CDR2 FQNEAQ (reference sequence). The CDR3 totals 13 residues. In DNA, the CDR3 is TGTGCCAGCAGCCCAGGAAATACAGGGACCCAGTACTTC. This gives the protein CASSPGNTGTQYF. The full variable domain, completed using reference TRBV7-9 and TRBJ2-5, is DTGVSQNPRHKITKRGQNVTFRCDPISEHNRLYWYRQTLGQGPEFLTYFQNEAQLEKSRLLSDRFSAERPKGSFSTLEIQRTEQGDSAMYLCASSPGNTGTQYFGPGTRLLVL.

This clonotype was seen many times. The J gene is TRBJ2-2, the V gene TRBV3-1; D gene unclear. Germline CDR1 reads LGHDT; CDR2 reads YNNKEL (reference sequence). The CDR3 runs 12 residues. V was trimmed by 6 bases and J by 0 bases, leaving 2 bases between them. CDR3 bases: TGTGCCAGCAGTCCGAACACCGGGGAGCTGTTTTTT. Translated, it gives CASSPNTGELFF.

The CDR3 nucleotides read TGCAGTGCTAGGGTCCCGGGGGGGCTCTTAGAGACCCAGTACTTC. Protein product: CSARVPGGLLETQYF. The chain is built from TRBV20-1 and TRBJ2-5, with 8 bases lining up with TRBD2. Germline V gives CDR1 DFQATT, CDR2 SNEGSKA (reference sequence). The CDR3 consists of 15 residues. V lost 3 bases and J lost 4; bases outside the gene matches: 10.

This clonotype was detected ten times or more. The V call is TRBV5-1, the J call TRBJ2-1, with 7 nucleotides matching TRBD1. V lost 5 bases, J lost 7 bases, and 12 bases stayed unmatched. Germline V CDR1 and CDR2: SGHRS, YFSETQ. This CDR3 spans 15 amino acids. The CDR3 DNA follows: TGCGCCAGCAGAGCGACAGGGATTCGATATAATGAGCAGTTCTTC. Translated, it gives CASRATGIRYNEQFF.

V usage is TRBV2 and J usage is TRBJ2-6; D is possibly TRBD1 or TRBD2 (5 bases each). V lost 11 bases and J 4 bases, leaving 21 bases between the germline ends. Germline-derived CDR1 and CDR2 are SNHLY and FYNNEI. The CDR3 is 16 amino acids. CDR3 DNA sequence: TGTGCCGGGACGGGACCAATAAATAGCGGGGCCAACGTCCTGACTTTC. Translation gives CAGTGPINSGANVLTF.

This clonotype was observed many times. This chain uses TRBV20-1 with TRBJ2-4; possibly TRBD2 for D (6 bases). V was cut by 4 bases and J by 5 bases, with 12 bases left in between. Germline V gives CDR1 DFQATT, CDR2 SNEGSKA (reference sequence). CDR3 size: 13 residues. The DNA of the CDR3 is TGCAGTGCTAAGCTGACTAGACAAAACATTCAGTACTTC. It is translated as CSAKLTRQNIQYF.

This clonotype was counted at least ten times. The chain combines TRBV18 with TRBJ2-7; 8 bases are shared with TRBD1. The V gene end was trimmed by 1 base and the J gene end by 8 bases; junction bases not matched to a gene: 13. CDR3 length equals 16 residues. CDR1 and CDR2 from the germline V gene are KGHSH and LQKENI. CDR3 in DNA: TGTGCCAGCTCACCACAGTCGGGACAGGTTCCTCGGCAGCAGTACTTC. Protein: CASSPQSGQVPRQQYF.

Concerning this clonotype: The junction shows a germline mismatch at one end, possibly a read error. The chain has TRBV12-3 or TRBV12-4 and TRBJ2-3, with no clear D. The length of the CDR3 is 13 residues. This chain's CDR3 is CASSLGSGDTHYF. The CDR3 nucleotides read TGTGCCAGCAGTTTAGGATCTGGTGATACGCACTATTTT.

This clonotype was counted many times. For the CDR3, the DNA is TGTGCCAGCAGCTTTAGCGGACTCACAGATACGCAGTATTTT. Amino acid sequence: CASSFSGLTDTQYF. This chain links TRBV7-2 with TRBJ2-3; D perhaps matches TRBD2 (6 bases). The CDR3 has 14 amino acids. Germline V gene data show CDR1 as SGHTA and CDR2 as FQGNSA. V lost 3 bases, J lost 2 bases, and 9 bases lay in between. Based on the CDR3 plus reference TRBV7-2 and TRBJ2-3, the full variable domain is GAGVSQSPSNKVTEKGKDVELRCDPISGHTALYWYRQSLGQGLEFLIYFQGNSAPDKSGLPSDRFSAERTGGSVSTLTIQRTQQEDSAVYLCASSFSGLTDTQYFGPGTRLTVL.

This clonotype showed up many times. The J gene is TRBJ2-1, the V gene TRBV7-2, with TRBD2 as a possible D gene (7 bases). The CDR3 sequence is 14 residues long. Per germline, CDR1 SGHTA and CDR2 FQGNSA. V lost 2 bases, J lost 10 bases, and 15 bases lay in between. The CDR3 is CASSLNSGGGEQFF. In nucleotides, the CDR3 is TGTGCCAGCAGCTTAAATTCGGGGGGCGGGGAGCAGTTCTTC.

This clonotype appeared many times. The chain employs TRBV12-3 or TRBV12-4 and TRBJ1-4; TRBD1 aligns across 8 bases. CDR3 size: 13 residues. With 4 bases clipped from V and 13 bases from J, the junction kept 8 bases outside the gene matches. The CDR3 region has the DNA TGTGCCAGCAGTTCCGGACAGGGTCTGAGACTGTTTTTT. This codes for CASSSGQGLRLFF.

This clonotype was found many times. The chain joins TRBV12-3 or TRBV12-4 to TRBJ2-1; 9 bases fit TRBD2. This CDR3 is 14 amino acids long. V lost 6 bases and J lost 7; bases outside the gene matches: 7. DNA for the CDR3: TGTGCCAGCAGGGGAGATAGCGGGAGAAATGAGCAGTTCTTC. This translates into CASRGDSGRNEQFF.

At least ten counts were recorded for this clonotype. The chain combines TRBV5-5 with TRBJ2-5; 7 positions match TRBD2. The CDR3 is made up of 15 amino acids. Germline V gene lookup returns CDR1 SGHKS and CDR2 YYEKEE (reference sequence). Trimming cost V 1 base and J 2 bases; bases outside gene matches: 5. As DNA, the CDR3 is TGTGCCAGCAGCTTGTTGCAGGGAGGGCAAGAGACCCAGTACTTC. It specifies CASSLLQGGQETQYF.

This clonotype was seen a few times. This chain uses TRBV20-1 with TRBJ2-7; 15 positions match TRBD2. CDR1 DFQATT and CDR2 SNEGSKA come from the germline V gene (reference sequence). Losses at the gene ends were 0 bases for V and 4 bases for J; bases not matched to a gene: 4. This CDR3 comprises 16 residues. The DNA of the CDR3 is TGCAGTGCTAGAGAGGGGACTAGCGGGAGGATATACGAGCAGTACTTC. It codes for CSAREGTSGRIYEQYF.

This clonotype was detected many times. The gene calls are TRBV7-6 and TRBJ2-1, with unresolved D. The CDR3 is made up of 12 amino acids. Germline V CDR1 and CDR2: SGHVS, FNYEAQ. V was shortened by 5 bases and J by 6 bases, with 8 bases between the two germline ends. CDR3 nucleotides: TGTGCCAGCAGCCACCAATTCAATGAGCAGTTCTTC. Its translation is CASSHQFNEQFF.